The 24 T cell receptor beta chains below come from one sample, sequenced in a study of T-cell memory formation after mild COVID-19. TCRdb reprocessed the 5' RACE reads via MiXCR and lists one record per CDR3 protein. The data contain 530,000 or so distinct CDR3 sequences, approximately 15% of them singletons. The specimen was PBMCs or a T cell subset sorted from them (not recorded which). The receptor set was obtained from an adult woman who had mild COVID-19 (a few samples of this study predate the infection). Cell type and time point are not known.

The chain combines TRBV6-1 with TRBJ1-5; D perhaps matches TRBD1 (5 bases). Trimming removed 3 bases from V and 6 bases from J, with 15 bases in between. The CDR3 consists of 15 residues. Looked up from germline, CDR1 is MNHNS and CDR2 is SASEGT. CDR3 DNA: TGTGCCAGCAGTGACATCGGGCAGGGAAGTCAGCCCCAGCATTTT. This codes for CASSDIGQGSQPQHF.

There are a few counts of this clonotype. The rearrangement uses TRBV29-1 and TRBJ2-3; 7 bases line up with TRBD1. Germline V gene lookup returns CDR1 SQVTM and CDR2 ANQGSEA. This CDR3 has 14 amino acids. Unmatched junction bases numbered 4, after V lost 4 bases and J lost 0 bases. CDR3 loop: CSVAQGVSTDTQYF. The CDR3 DNA sequence: TGCAGCGTTGCCCAGGGGGTGAGCACAGATACGCAGTATTTT.

The chain carries TRBV19 and TRBJ1-1; maybe TRBD1 (6 bases). Trimming took off 4 bases at V and 0 bases at J, with 9 bases between the two ends. Germline V CDR1 and CDR2: LNHDA, SQIVND (reference sequence). The CDR3 sequence is 14 residues long. The CDR3 spells CASSNQGLNTEAFF. The CDR3, as DNA: TGTGCCAGTAGTAATCAGGGGTTGAACACTGAAGCTTTCTTT.

This clonotype was observed at least ten times. Compared with germline, one end of the junction differs, possibly owing to a read error. V and J are TRBV5-1 and TRBJ2-7; D may be TRBD1 (5 bases). This CDR3 is built from 14 residues. The germline V gene encodes CDR1 SGHRS and CDR2 YFSETQ. The CDR3 region has the DNA TGTGCCAGCAGCTTGGGTCCAGGGCCCTACGAGCAGTACTTC. This sequence encodes CASSLGPGPYEQYF.

The chain combines TRBV27 with TRBJ2-1; TRBD2 matches at 7 bases. Germline V CDR1 and CDR2: MNHEY, SMNVEV (reference sequence). V trimming: 6 bases; J trimming: 4 bases; junction bases outside the gene matches: 3. CDR3 length: 13 residues. CDR3 nucleotide sequence: TGTGCCAGCAGCCGGGGGGTATACAATGAGCAGTTCTTC. Its protein product is CASSRGVYNEQFF.

This clonotype was seen a few times. The chain recombines TRBV12-3 or TRBV12-4 with TRBJ1-2; unclear D gene. V dropped 4 bases and J dropped 7 bases, with 7 bases sitting between them. This CDR3 region has 11 residues. The CDR3 here is CASSYRGGYTF. The CDR3 nucleotides are TGTGCCAGCAGTTACAGAGGTGGCTACACCTTC.

This clonotype turned up a few times. The chain recombines TRBV7-2 with TRBJ2-1, with 10 bases identical to TRBD2. CDR3 length: 15 amino acids. V lost 1 base to trimming and J lost 8 bases; unmatched junction nucleotides: 5. CDR1 and CDR2 (germline): SGHTA, FQGNSA. The CDR3 sequence is CASSLEVAGGYEQFF. CDR3 DNA: TGTGCCAGCAGCTTAGAAGTAGCGGGAGGTTATGAGCAGTTCTTC.

This clonotype was counted many times. V gene TRBV7-2 combines with J gene TRBJ2-3, with unresolved D. The CDR3 has 12 amino acids. Trimming cost V 3 bases and J 8 bases, with 9 bases left between them. The germline gives CDR1 SGHTA, CDR2 FQGNSA. The CDR3 loop reads CASSFHPGTQYF. DNA of the CDR3: TGTGCCAGCAGCTTTCACCCGGGTACGCAGTATTTT.

This clonotype was detected once. The chain recombines TRBV9 with TRBJ1-1; weak D call: TRBD1 (5 bases). V lost 0 bases to trimming and J lost 1 base, with 13 bases between them. The CDR3 consists of 16 residues. Germline V CDR1 and CDR2: SGDLS, YYNGEE. The CDR3 is CASSVDRIGGNTEAFF. Here the CDR3 DNA reads TGTGCCAGCAGCGTAGACAGGATCGGTGGGAACACTGAAGCTTTCTTT.

This clonotype has more than one count but fewer than ten. V and J are TRBV6-1 and TRBJ2-3, with 11 bases lining up with TRBD2. CDR3 size: 15 residues. After removal of 6 bases from V and 3 bases from J, the junction contained 5 bases not matched to a gene. Germline-derived CDR1 and CDR2 are MNHNS and SASEGT. Here the CDR3 DNA reads TGTGCCAGCAGCGCGGTAGCGGGGGGGACAGATACGCAGTATTTT. The encoded protein is CASSAVAGGTDTQYF.

This clonotype was detected only a few times. The genes are TRBV6-5 and TRBJ1-2; no clear D gene. Trimming shortened V by 6 bases and J by 1 base, and 15 bases separated the two germline ends. CDR1 MNHEY and CDR2 SVGAGI come from the germline V gene. This CDR3 comprises 15 residues. CDR3 bases: TGTGCCAGCAGCAAGCGGCCAGATCATAACTATGGCTACACCTTC. This translates into CASSKRPDHNYGYTF.

This clonotype was seen a handful of times. A read error may account for a junction end that differs from germline. This chain links TRBV5-1 with TRBJ2-1; tentative D call: TRBD2 (6 bases). CDR3 length: 13 amino acids. Germline V lookup: CDR1 SGHRS, CDR2 YFSETQ. The chain's CDR3 is CASSLARTGELFF. The CDR3 coding sequence is TGCGCCAGCAGCTTGGCCAGGACGGGAGAGCTGTTCTTC.

There are a few counts of this clonotype. This rearrangement joins TRBV7-2 to TRBJ2-1; possible D gene TRBD2, 5 bases. V was cut by 5 bases and J by 3 bases, with 14 bases left in between. Germline V gene lookup returns CDR1 SGHTA and CDR2 FQGNSA. The CDR3 is 15 amino acids. The CDR3 DNA reads TGTGCCAGCAGCCAAGGCAGCGGCGTCTACAATGAGCAGTTCTTC. It yields the protein CASSQGSGVYNEQFF.

The rearrangement uses TRBV7-2 and TRBJ2-1; D tentatively reads TRBD1 or TRBD2 (5 bases each). CDR3 length equals 17 residues. The V and J ends lost 0 bases and 2 bases respectively, with 14 bases between them. Germline-derived CDR1 and CDR2 are SGHTA and FQGNSA. The CDR3 spells CASSLARTGLPYNEQFF. The DNA for the CDR3 is TGTGCCAGCAGCTTAGCGCGAACAGGACTGCCCTACAATGAGCAGTTCTTC.

This clonotype was seen a handful of times. The V call is TRBV6-6, the J call TRBJ1-6; maybe TRBD1 (5 bases). From germline, CDR1 is MNHNY and CDR2 SVGAGI (reference sequence). The CDR3 is made up of 17 amino acids. Trimming cost V 0 bases and J 5 bases, with 14 bases left between them. The CDR3 region has the DNA TGTGCCAGCAGTTACTCGAAACAGCCGGGGCATAATTCACCCCTCCACTTT. It yields the protein CASSYSKQPGHNSPLHF.

This clonotype occurred a few times. The chain joins TRBV6-5 to TRBJ2-7; D unresolved. CDR1 MNHEY and CDR2 SVGAGI come from the germline V gene. The germline V and J ends were trimmed by 0 bases and 2 bases, with 11 bases remaining between them. The CDR3 is made up of 15 amino acids. Here the CDR3 DNA reads TGTGCCAGCAGTTACTCCACCGGCAGAACCTACGAGCAGTACTTC. This codes for CASSYSTGRTYEQYF.

This clonotype was observed a few times. The chain carries TRBV15 and TRBJ1-3; D remains unclear. CDR3 size: 15 residues. V lost 3 bases and J 3 bases, leaving 12 bases between the germline ends. Germline V gene sequence: CDR1 LNHNV, CDR2 YYDKDF (reference sequence). Written as DNA, the CDR3 is TGTGCCACCAGCAGGGACTGGGTCGGTGGAAACACCATATATTTT. This sequence encodes CATSRDWVGGNTIYF.

V and J are TRBV24-1 and TRBJ2-1; D unclear. Germline values: CDR1 KGHDR, CDR2 SFDVKD. The CDR3 sequence is 14 residues long. V was pared by 3 bases and J by 6 bases, with 11 bases between. CDR3 DNA sequence: TGTGCCACCAGTGATCTCTGGGCCAGCAATGAGCAGTTCTTC. As protein: CATSDLWASNEQFF.

This clonotype was observed a handful of times. The chain links TRBV21-1 to TRBJ2-3; the table's TRBD2 call for D was not verified on the DNA. TRBV21-1 is designated a pseudogene. The CDR3 loop spans 20 amino acids. The CDR3 reads CASSNGTSGREKFSTDTQYF. The CDR3 DNA reads as TGTGCCAGCAGCAACGGGACTAGCGGGAGGGAAAAATTTAGTACAGATACGCAGTATTTT.

This clonotype was seen a few times. The chain recombines TRBV24-1 with TRBJ2-7; D is unclear. Trimming took off 5 bases at V and 2 bases at J, with 12 bases between the two ends. Germline V gene lookup returns CDR1 KGHDR and CDR2 SFDVKD. This CDR3 has 14 residues. CDR3 sequence: CATSGPGLPYEQYF. The CDR3 nucleotides read TGTGCCACCAGTGGTCCGGGCTTACCCTACGAGCAGTACTTC.

The genes are TRBV12-3 or TRBV12-4 and TRBJ2-2; no clear D. The V end was cut by 6 bases, the J end by 0 bases, with 11 bases between. The CDR3 runs 15 residues. CDR3 in amino acids: CASSTAQANTGELFF. In DNA, the CDR3 is TGTGCCAGCAGCACAGCCCAAGCGAACACCGGGGAGCTGTTTTTT.

This clonotype was seen at least ten times. The V call is TRBV12-3 or TRBV12-4, the J call TRBJ1-1; D is unresolved. This CDR3 comprises 13 residues. V shed 3 bases and J shed 1 base, with 6 bases lying between them. The CDR3 loop is CASSFTENTEAFF. In nucleotides, the CDR3 is TGTGCCAGCAGTTTCACAGAGAACACTGAAGCTTTCTTT.

This clonotype was picked up a small number of times. The rearrangement joins TRBV20-1 to TRBJ2-1; possible D gene TRBD2, 6 bases. Germline CDR1 is DFQATT and CDR2 is SNEGSKA (reference sequence). This CDR3 region has 17 residues. Trimming removed 1 base from V and 8 bases from J, with 24 bases in between. CDR3 nucleotides: TGCAGTGCTAGAGGAGTATGGGGGGAAAGAGTTGGCGATGAGCAGTTCTTC. Translating gives CSARGVWGERVGDEQFF.

V is TRBV28 and J is TRBJ2-3; 13 nucleotides align to TRBD2. Trimming cost V 5 bases and J 3 bases; bases outside gene matches: 5. Germline CDR1 and CDR2: MDHEN and SYDVKM. The CDR3 consists of 16 residues. The DNA for the CDR3 is TGTGCCAGCAGTCCCGCGACTAGCGGGAGGACAGATACGCAGTATTTT. Its protein product is CASSPATSGRTDTQYF.